These 30 T cell receptor beta chains originate from one sample sequenced in a study of cytomegalovirus exposure and HLA in healthy donors. Some clones are missing from TCRdb's copy, which holds only in-frame ones; the method was immunoSEQ multiplex PCR. This table holds around 170,000 clones, around 84% found once. The sample was PBMCs. The receptors were sampled from a man between 18 and 29 years old in good health and CMV-seropositive.

J is TRBJ2-7 and V is TRBV28, with a possible D match to TRBD1 (5 bases). There are 14 residues in the CDR3. The V gene lost 2 bases and the J gene lost 0 bases, with 8 bases spanning the gap. The germline gives CDR1 MDHEN, CDR2 SYDVKM. The CDR3 DNA sequence: TGTGCCAGCAGTTTACAGGGTTTCTCCTACGAGCAGTACTTC. Translated, it gives CASSLQGFSYEQYF.

The table lists this clone with a few counts. The rearrangement uses TRBV2 and TRBJ1-2, with 9 bases matching TRBD1. This CDR3 has 14 residues. With 5 bases clipped from V and 8 bases from J, the junction kept 9 bases outside the gene matches. Germline lookup yields CDR1 SNHLY and CDR2 FYNNEI. CDR3 sequence: CASSLTGGPGGYTF. The CDR3 DNA follows: TGTGCCAGCAGTCTAACAGGGGGCCCCGGGGGCTACACCTTC.

The chain is built from TRBV30 and TRBJ1-5; D is possibly TRBD1 (5 bases). The CDR3 spans 14 residues. Germline V gene data show CDR1 as GTSNPN and CDR2 as SVGIG (reference sequence). Trimming pared 4 bases from V and 4 bases from J, leaving 14 bases between. CDR3 coding DNA: TGTGCCTGGAACGGTGAGGGACTTAATCAGCCCCAGCATTTT. Amino acid sequence: CAWNGEGLNQPQHF.

This clone was detected once. The V call is TRBV28, the J call TRBJ2-1; D perhaps matches TRBD2 (5 bases). The CDR3 totals 15 residues. Germline-derived CDR1 and CDR2 are MDHEN and SYDVKM. The V end lost 5 bases, the J end lost 0 bases, and 11 bases lay between the germline ends. CDR3 coding DNA: TGTGCCAGCAGTCCTGAGGGTAGCTCCTACAATGAGCAGTTCTTC. Translating gives CASSPEGSSYNEQFF.

This chain links TRBV6-4 with TRBJ1-1; D is unresolved. This CDR3 has 15 amino acids. Looked up from germline, CDR1 is MRHNA and CDR2 is SNTAGT. With 3 bases removed from V and 0 bases from J, the gap between germline ends came to 11 bases. The CDR3 coding sequence is TGTGCCAGCAGTGAGTTTGCAGGCCTGAACACTGAAGCTTTCTTT. Protein sequence: CASSEFAGLNTEAFF.

The V gene is TRBV27, the J gene TRBJ2-7, with TRBD1 matching over 7 bases. V was clipped by 2 bases and J by 2 bases; unmatched bases: 6. CDR1 is MNHEY, CDR2 SMNVEV, per germline (reference sequence). CDR3 length: 15 residues. CDR3: CASSLSIGGAYEQYF. For the CDR3, the DNA is TGTGCCAGCAGTTTAAGCATAGGGGGCGCCTACGAGCAGTACTTC.

The J gene is TRBJ1-1, the V gene TRBV11-3; 7 bases line up with TRBD1. The CDR3 consists of 18 residues. The V segment lost 0 bases and the J segment 5 bases; nucleotides outside the gene matches: 15. Looked up from germline, CDR1 is SGHNT and CDR2 is YENEEA. The CDR3 bases are TGTGCCAGCAGCTTAGATCCCCCAAGCGCAGGGGGAAGAACTGAAGCTTTCTTT. Translating gives CASSLDPPSAGGRTEAFF.

The chain links TRBV7-3 to TRBJ2-2; 7 positions match TRBD2. Unmatched junction bases numbered 4, after V lost 1 base and J lost 8 bases. This CDR3 has 14 amino acids. Germline CDR1 and CDR2: SGHTA and FQGTGA. CDR3 in DNA: TGTGCCAGCAGCTTAAACGGGAGGTCGGGGGAGCTGTTTTTT. The encoded protein is CASSLNGRSGELFF.

V gene TRBV5-8 combines with J gene TRBJ2-5, with TRBD2 as a possible D gene (5 bases). CDR1 and CDR2 (germline): SGHTS, YDEGEE. The CDR3 contains 15 residues. The ends were cut back, 0 bases at V and 3 bases at J, with 12 bases in the middle. This chain's CDR3 is CASSLVRTPKETQYF. Here the CDR3 DNA reads TGTGCCAGCAGCTTGGTTAGGACTCCTAAAGAGACCCAGTACTTC.

This clone is a singleton in its sample. The V gene is TRBV5-1, the J gene TRBJ1-1; D gene unclear. CDR3 length: 15 amino acids. Germline CDR1 is SGHRS and CDR2 is YFSETQ. Trimming left V 0 bases short and J 2 bases short, with 11 bases between. CDR3 residues: CASSLAQEANTEAFF. CDR3 nucleotide sequence: TGCGCCAGCAGCTTGGCTCAGGAAGCCAACACTGAAGCTTTCTTT.

Only a few counts were recorded for this clone. CDR3 region: CASSLVLEVSHEQYF. The CDR3 DNA sequence: TGTGCCAGCAGCTTAGTCCTTGAGGTTTCCCACGAGCAGTACTTC. The V gene is TRBV11-2, the J gene TRBJ2-7; D is ambiguous. Trimming took off 1 base at V and 5 bases at J, with 15 bases between the two ends. The V gene's germline CDR1 is SGHAT and CDR2 FQNNGV. There are 15 residues in the CDR3.

This chain joins TRBV11-2 and TRBJ2-7; D is undetermined. CDR3 length: 11 amino acids. CDR1 is SGHAT, CDR2 FQNNGV, per germline. Deletions cut 6 bases from V and 2 bases from J, with 5 bases between. CDR3 DNA sequence: TGTGCCAGCAGGCGGACCTACGAGCAGTACTTC. Its protein product is CASRRTYEQYF. Full variable domain (outside the CDR3, taken from reference TRBV11-2 and TRBJ2-7): EAGVAQSPRYKIIEKRQSVAFWCNPISGHATLYWYQQILGQGPKLLIQFQNNGVVDDSQLPKDRFSAERLKGVDSTLKIQPAKLEDSAVYLCASRRTYEQYFGPGTRLTVT.

This sequence joins TRBV5-1 and TRBJ2-7, with TRBD1 identical over 7 bases. The germline V gene has CDR1 SGHRS and CDR2 YFSETQ. The CDR3 totals 15 residues. The V and J ends lost 2 bases and 3 bases, in that order; junction bases with no gene match: 8. The CDR3 coding sequence is TGCGCCAGCAGCTTCCAAACAGGGACAGTCTACGAGCAGTACTTC. Its translation: CASSFQTGTVYEQYF.

The chain couples TRBV10-1 to TRBJ2-7; 7 bases agree with TRBD2. The length of the CDR3 is 15 residues. Germline V gene sequence: CDR1 WNHNN, CDR2 SYGVQD (reference sequence). CDR3 protein: CDDGRGGRAPGEQYF. The CDR3 coding sequence is TGCGACGATGGCCGTGGCGGGAGAGCCCCTGGGGAGCAGTACTTC.

The gene calls are TRBV2 and TRBJ1-5, with 8 bases identical to TRBD1. This CDR3 is built from 16 residues. Trimming took 4 bases from V and 2 from J; bases not matched to a gene: 7. Germline V gives CDR1 SNHLY, CDR2 FYNNEI. The CDR3 sequence: CASSARTGGGNQPQHF. The CDR3 bases are TGTGCCAGCAGTGCCCGCACAGGGGGAGGCAATCAGCCCCAGCATTTT.

V gene TRBV5-1 combines with J gene TRBJ2-7; 9 nucleotides align to TRBD1. With V trimmed by 4 bases and J by 4 bases, 6 bases remained unmatched. Germline loops: CDR1 SGHRS, CDR2 YFSETQ. The CDR3 is made up of 14 amino acids. In DNA form, the CDR3 reads TGCGCCAGCAGCCCGGGACAGGGAGTGTACGAGCAGTACTTC. Translating gives CASSPGQGVYEQYF.

The chain carries TRBV10-3 and TRBJ2-2; 11 positions agree with TRBD1. V shed 4 bases and J 6 bases; nucleotides not matched to a gene: 4. CDR3 size: 15 residues. Germline assignment: CDR1 ENHRY and CDR2 SYGVKD. In DNA, the CDR3 is TGTGCCATCAGTGTGGGGGGACAGGGGGCCGGGGAGCTGTTTTTT. Translated: CAISVGGQGAGELFF.

The chain couples TRBV28 to TRBJ2-3, with 10 bases that match TRBD1. Trimming cost V 7 bases and J 5 bases; bases outside gene matches: 6. The CDR3 is 14 residues long. Germline V lookup: CDR1 MDHEN, CDR2 SYDVKM. The CDR3 bases are TGTGCCAGCATACCTGGACAGGGGGGAGATACGCAGTATTTT. Protein sequence: CASIPGQGGDTQYF.

The chain couples TRBV5-1 to TRBJ2-3; tentatively, D is TRBD1 (5 bases). Germline CDR1 is SGHRS and CDR2 is YFSETQ. The CDR3 is 14 amino acids. V was pared by 4 bases and J by 0 bases, with 9 bases between. This chain's CDR3 is CASSPGYSTDTQYF. In nucleotides, the CDR3 is TGCGCCAGCAGCCCAGGGTATAGCACAGATACGCAGTATTTT. The entire variable domain, with the rest obtained from reference TRBV5-1 and TRBJ2-3, is as follows: KAGVTQTPRYLIKTRGQQVTLSCSPISGHRSVSWYQQTPGQGLQFLFEYFSETQRNKGNFPGRFSGRQFSNSRSEMNVSTLELGDSALYLCASSPGYSTDTQYFGPGTRLTVL.

The chain recombines TRBV27 with TRBJ2-7; weak D call: TRBD1 (7 bases). Germline values: CDR1 MNHEY, CDR2 SMNVEV (reference sequence). The ends were cut back, 2 bases at V and 4 bases at J, with 15 bases in the middle. CDR3 size: 15 residues. This CDR3 is CASSLGGTDLYEQYF. The CDR3 coding sequence is TGTGCCAGCAGTTTAGGGGGGACAGACTTATACGAGCAGTACTTC.

This chain joins TRBV7-3 and TRBJ2-2; D is perhaps TRBD2 (5 bases). Trimming removed 7 bases from V and 6 bases from J, with 12 bases in between. The CDR3 covers 13 residues. Germline V CDR1 and CDR2: SGHTA, FQGTGA. The CDR3 region is CASTQAVPGELFF. In nucleotides, the CDR3 is TGTGCCAGCACCCAAGCGGTGCCCGGGGAGCTGTTTTTT. The full variable domain, rest sourced from reference TRBV7-3 and TRBJ2-2, is GAGVSQTPSNKVTEKGKYVELRCDPISGHTALYWYRQSLGQGPEFLIYFQGTGAADDSGLPNDRFFAVRPEGSVSTLKIQRTERGDSAVYLCASTQAVPGELFFGEGSRLTVL.

The rearrangement uses TRBV30 and TRBJ1-4; D gene unclear. The germline V and J ends were trimmed by 4 bases and 7 bases, with 16 bases remaining between them. Germline V gives CDR1 GTSNPN, CDR2 SVGIG (reference sequence). The CDR3 extends over 14 amino acids. CDR3 in amino acids: CAWTGGLHAEKLFF. CDR3 bases: TGTGCCTGGACTGGAGGCCTTCACGCTGAAAAACTGTTTTTT.

This chain joins TRBV28 and TRBJ1-2; TRBD1 aligns across 7 bases. CDR1 MDHEN and CDR2 SYDVKM come from the germline V gene. The CDR3 contains 17 residues. After removal of 0 bases from V and 4 bases from J, the junction contained 11 bases not matched to a gene. The CDR3 nucleotides read TGTGCCAGCAGTTTATGGGGCTTAACAGGGGCCCCCTATGGCTACACCTTC. Its protein product is CASSLWGLTGAPYGYTF.

This chain links TRBV18 with TRBJ2-3; D gene unclear. V was shortened by 0 bases and J by 1 base, with 5 bases between the two germline ends. This CDR3 spans 14 amino acids. CDR1 and CDR2 (germline): KGHSH, LQKENI. The CDR3 coding sequence is TGTGCCAGCTCACCACCCCGGGGCACAGATACGCAGTATTTT. It specifies CASSPPRGTDTQYF.

This clone has just one count. This sequence joins TRBV28 and TRBJ2-7, with 7 bases fitting TRBD1. The CDR3 consists of 16 residues. The germline V gene encodes CDR1 MDHEN and CDR2 SYDVKM. After removal of 3 bases from V and 1 base from J, the junction contained 9 bases not matched to a gene. In DNA form, the CDR3 reads TGTGCCAGCAGTTTTCCCCCCGGACAGGCTTCCTACGAGCAGTACTTC. Translation: CASSFPPGQASYEQYF.

V and J are TRBV7-9 and TRBJ2-7; the match to TRBD2 covers 8 bases. Trimming took 5 bases from V and 3 from J; bases not matched to a gene: 3. The length of the CDR3 is 13 residues. Germline lookup yields CDR1 SEHNR and CDR2 FQNEAQ (reference sequence). The CDR3 protein is CASSPAGGYEQYF. The CDR3 nucleotides read TGTGCCAGCAGCCCGGCGGGGGGCTACGAGCAGTACTTC.

J is TRBJ1-5 and V is TRBV4-1; D perhaps matches TRBD1 (6 bases). Germline V CDR1 and CDR2: MGHRA, YSYEKL. The length of the CDR3 is 16 residues. Trimming pared 2 bases from V and 4 bases from J, leaving 15 bases between. CDR3 in DNA: TGCGCCAGCAGCCAATCCTCGGACAGACTAAATCAGCCCCAGCATTTT. Amino acids: CASSQSSDRLNQPQHF.

The chain carries TRBV5-4 and TRBJ1-1; D possibly corresponds to TRBD1 (5 bases). Trimming shortened V by 2 bases and J by 2 bases, and 10 bases separated the two germline ends. There are 14 residues in the CDR3. Germline CDR1 reads SGHNT; CDR2 reads YYREEE (reference sequence). The CDR3 region has the DNA TGTGCCAGCAGCTTTAGGCAGGGAAACACTGAAGCTTTCTTT. It specifies CASSFRQGNTEAFF.

The gene calls are TRBV5-1 and TRBJ2-1; TRBD2 aligns across 13 bases. The CDR3 has 17 residues. V lost 4 bases to trimming and J lost 6 bases; unmatched junction nucleotides: 10. Germline V gene lookup returns CDR1 SGHRS and CDR2 YFSETQ. The CDR3 protein is CASSIGLAGVKGNEQFF. For the CDR3, the DNA is TGCGCCAGCAGCATAGGACTAGCGGGAGTCAAAGGCAATGAGCAGTTCTTC. The full variable domain, its missing parts supplied by reference TRBV5-1 and TRBJ2-1, is KAGVTQTPRYLIKTRGQQVTLSCSPISGHRSVSWYQQTPGQGLQFLFEYFSETQRNKGNFPGRFSGRQFSNSRSEMNVSTLELGDSALYLCASSIGLAGVKGNEQFFGPGTRLTVL.

This clone was seen only once. The chain employs TRBV9 and TRBJ1-3; no clear D. In germline, CDR1 is SGDLS, CDR2 YYNGEE. CDR3 length equals 12 residues. Trimming removed 4 bases from V and 9 bases from J, with 11 bases in between. CDR3 amino acids: CASSPLAGTIYF. The CDR3 nucleotides read TGTGCCAGCAGCCCCTTGGCGGGCACCATATATTTT. The whole variable domain, filled in from reference TRBV9 and TRBJ1-3, reads DSGVTQTPKHLITATGQRVTLRCSPRSGDLSVYWYQQSLDQGLQFLIQYYNGEERAKGNILERFSAQQFPDLHSELNLSSLELGDSALYFCASSPLAGTIYFGEGSWLTVV.